The next 10 T cell receptor beta chains were all read from a single sample in a study of spatial heterogeneity in lung cancer. As to time point: sample taken at primary tumor resection. Each CDR3 protein is one row after TCRdb ran MiXCR on the 5' RACE reads. The table has 15,000 to 20,000 distinct CDR3 sequences, 6.2% seen once. Study-wide results and caveats: Higher tumor mutation counts went along with higher counts of expanded intratumoral alpha and beta TCRs.

These TCRs' antigens remain unknown. The sequenced sample was lung tumor tissue, obtained at surgery. The receptors derive from a male donor with early-stage non-small cell lung cancer.

Ten or more counts support this clonotype. Little can be read into the size of this beta chain, an off-target read in a library designed for alpha chains. V is TRBV12-3 or TRBV12-4 and J is TRBJ2-5; D not resolved. CDR3 length equals 16 residues. Between the trimmed V and J ends, which lost 4 bases and 0 bases, there was a span of 15 bases. For the CDR3, the DNA is TGTGCCAGCAGTTGGGGAATGGGTTTAGACCAAGAGACCCAGTACTTC. This gives the protein CASSWGMGLDQETQYF.

This clonotype came up many times. The library was prepared for alpha chains; this beta chain is a stray read, so its frequency means little. V gene TRBV11-2 combines with J gene TRBJ1-2, with 7 positions matching TRBD1. This CDR3 comprises 15 residues. Trimming cost V 5 bases and J 3 bases; bases outside gene matches: 9. CDR1 and CDR2 (germline): SGHAT, FQNNGV. The CDR3 coding sequence is TGTGCCAGCAGCCCTAGCGGAGGGGGCGACTATGGCTACACCTTC. It yields the protein CASSPSGGGDYGYTF.

A few counts support this clonotype. This beta chain is a stray read from a library made for alpha chains; its abundance is not meaningful. The chain couples TRBV4-3 to TRBJ1-6, with a tentative D call TRBD1 (6 bases). V was clipped by 0 bases and J by 10 bases, with 13 bases between them. The CDR3 runs 15 residues. CDR1 is LGHNA, CDR2 YSLEER, per germline. DNA of the CDR3: TGCGCCAGCAGCCAAGATAAAGGGACAAGCTCACCCCTCCACTTT. Its protein product is CASSQDKGTSSPLHF.

This clonotype was seen at least ten times. This beta chain lies outside the target of a library built for alpha chains; its clone size means little. The rearrangement links TRBV11-2 to TRBJ2-2, with D uncertain. Germline CDR1 SGHAT, CDR2 FQNNGV. The CDR3 consists of 12 residues. Trimming left V 3 bases short and J 10 bases short, with 9 bases between. In DNA, the CDR3 is TGTGCCAGCAGCTTCGGAAGACTGGAGCTGTTTTTT. Translating gives CASSFGRLELFF.

This clonotype is termed medium-sized. This beta chain turned up in a library designed for alpha chains; as an off-target read, its abundance says little. The chain carries TRBV28 and TRBJ2-5, with 9 bases fitting TRBD1. The trim removed 7 bases at V and 7 bases at J, leaving 10 bases unmatched. Germline V gene sequence: CDR1 MDHEN, CDR2 SYDVKM. The CDR3 loop spans 14 amino acids. CDR3 coding DNA: TGTGCCAGCAAAGTACAGGGGGCCGGAGGGACCCAGTACTTC. Its protein is CASKVQGAGGTQYF. Full variable domain (remainder filled in from reference TRBV28 and TRBJ2-5): DVKVTQSSRYLVKRTGEKVFLECVQDMDHENMFWYRQDPGLGLRLIYFSYDVKMKEKGDIPEGYSVSREKKERFSLILESASTNQTSMYLCASKVQGAGGTQYFGPGTRLLVL.

This clonotype was counted many times. Being off target in a library aimed at alpha chains, this beta chain has a size of little meaning. The V gene is TRBV19, the J gene TRBJ1-4; D is unresolved. This CDR3 spans 16 amino acids. Germline V gene sequence: CDR1 LNHDA, CDR2 SQIVND (reference sequence). V gave up 4 bases and J gave up 7 bases, with 19 bases separating them. This CDR3 reads CASSNGRGVRAEKLFF. CDR3 in DNA: TGTGCCAGTAGTAACGGAAGAGGAGTTCGCGCTGAAAAACTGTTTTTT.

Ten or more counts support this clonotype. The library was designed around alpha chains, so this beta chain is a stray read whose abundance carries little weight. The chain employs TRBV20-1 and TRBJ2-2; tentatively, D is TRBD2 (6 bases). This CDR3 region has 15 residues. Germline V gene data show CDR1 as DFQATT and CDR2 as SNEGSKA (reference sequence). With 2 bases removed from V and 1 base from J, the gap between germline ends came to 11 bases. CDR3: CSARRRDRNTGELFF. The CDR3 coding sequence is TGCAGTGCTAGACGGCGGGATAGGAACACCGGGGAGCTGTTTTTT.

This clonotype occurred many times. This beta chain is a stray read from a library made for alpha chains; its abundance is not meaningful. CDR3: CASLNRRRNTIYF. The CDR3 DNA follows: TGTGCCAGCCTGAATCGGCGTCGGAACACCATATATTTT. This chain joins TRBV6-2 or TRBV6-3 and TRBJ1-3; D is uncertain. Per germline, CDR1 MNHEY and CDR2 SVGEGT. The ends were cut back, 8 bases at V and 7 bases at J, with 15 bases in the middle. The CDR3 runs to 13 residues.

This clonotype appeared many times. This beta chain is a stray read from a library made for alpha chains; its abundance is not meaningful. This chain links TRBV7-2 with TRBJ1-1; the D gene is possibly TRBD1 (5 bases). From germline, CDR1 is SGHTA and CDR2 FQGNSA. V shed 5 bases and J shed 8 bases, with 15 bases lying between them. There are 13 residues in the CDR3. In nucleotides, the CDR3 is TGTGCCAGCAGCCCCGGACAAGGTCGCGAAGCTTTCTTT. Amino acid sequence: CASSPGQGREAFF.

This clonotype was recorded many times. This beta chain appears as a stray read in a library generated for alpha chains; its size is not informative. This chain connects TRBV6-6 to TRBJ2-7; D is perhaps TRBD1 (5 bases). The CDR3 spans 13 residues. Germline CDR1 MNHNY, CDR2 SVGAGI (reference sequence). The germline V and J ends were trimmed by 8 bases and 3 bases, with 14 bases remaining between them. CDR3 sequence (DNA): TGTGCCAGCCAGCCGGACACGATCTACGAGCAGTACTTC. Its translation: CASQPDTIYEQYF.